Ten or more counts support the clone carrying this T cell receptor (beta chain). This sample was included in a study of HIV-infected patients and healthy controls. The CDR3 loop spans 14 amino acids. Germline V gene data show CDR1 as DFQATT and CDR2 as SNEGSKA (reference sequence). The V segment lost 5 bases and the J segment 7 bases; nucleotides outside the gene matches: 9. One entry per CDR3 protein results from TCRdb running MiXCR on the 5' RACE reads. The table has over 55,000 distinct CDR3 sequences, about a sixth seen once. The V call is TRBV20-1, the J call TRBJ1-4; 8 bases are shared with TRBD1. This clonotype was obtained from a human donor in good health. Sample: CD4+ T cells from blood. CDR3 bases: TGCAGTGCTTACAAAACAGGGGGGCCTGAAAAACTGTTTTTT. Protein: CSAYKTGGPEKLFF.